These T cell receptor beta chains were read from a single sample in a study of T cell responses to AZD1222 COVID-19 vaccine. Clones were sequenced by immunoSEQ multiplex PCR, and TCRdb holds only the in-frame ones, with some missing. The sample lists about 140,000 clones, 70% to 90% occurring once. The material sequenced was peripheral blood, taken on day 0 of AZD1222 vaccination. All receptors derive from an adult in good health. CDR3s include the opening cysteine and the closing phenylalanine or tryptophan. D genes are given only for firm matches. Expanded clones get a size class; other rows say once, few or many, or leave the size out.

v_gene	abundance	d_gene	j_gene	CDR3nt	CDR3aa
TRBV10-3	NA	NA	TRBJ1-4	TGTGCCATCAGTGAGTCGGGCGGCTATGCGGAAAAACTGTTTTTT	CAISESGGYAEKLFF
TRBV27	NA	NA	TRBJ1-5	TGTGCCAGCAGTGCCAGGGATAGCAATCAGCCCCAGCATTTT	CASSARDSNQPQHF
TRBV28	NA	NA	TRBJ1-1	TGTGCCAGCAGTTTAGTAGATTTGGTAATGAACACTGAAGCTTTCTTT	CASSLVDLVMNTEAFF
TRBV5-5	once	NA	TRBJ1-2	TGTGCCAGCAGCTTGGCCTCGGCCAGGATAGGCTACACCTTC	CASSLASARIGYTF
TRBV19	NA	NA	TRBJ1-2	TGTGCCAGTAGTATAGACAGGGCAGGCTACACCTTC	CASSIDRAGYTF
TRBV6-5	NA	NA	TRBJ1-2	TGTGCCAGCACCCCGGGCTATTCTAACTATGGCTACACCTTC	CASTPGYSNYGYTF
TRBV5-1	NA	NA	TRBJ2-7	TGCGCCAGCAGCTTGGTGGTGGGGGGGCCACCAAACTTC	CASSLVVGGPPNF
TRBV29-1	NA	NA	TRBJ2-5	TGCAGCGTCGCTAGAGCCCAAGAGACCCAGTACTTC	CSVARAQETQYF
TRBV5-1	NA	NA	TRBJ1-1	TGCGCCAGCCGTAGAAACACTGAAGCTTTCTTT	CASRRNTEAFF
TRBV6-1	NA	TRBD1	TRBJ2-1	TGTGCCAGCAGTGAAGCGCGGCAGGGGGCGGGTAATGAGCAGTTCTTC	CASSEARQGAGNEQFF
TRBV12-3/TRBV12-4	NA	NA	TRBJ1-1	TGTGCCAGCAGCGGAAACATCAACGAAGCTTTCTTT	CASSGNINEAFF
TRBV2	NA	TRBD1	TRBJ1-3	TGTGCCAGCAGTCTAAAAGGGGGCTCTTCTGGAAACACCATATATTTT	CASSLKGGSSGNTIYF
TRBV7-6	NA	NA	TRBJ1-1	TGTGCCAGCAGCCCGGGGTTGACCCGGGACACTGAAGCTTTCTTT	CASSPGLTRDTEAFF
TRBV5-6	NA	TRBD2	TRBJ2-7	TGTGCCAGCAGCTTCTTAGCGGGAGTGGTCGAGCAGTACTTC	CASSFLAGVVEQYF
TRBV10-3	NA	NA	TRBJ1-2	TGTGTCACATCCCCAGGGAACGATGGCTACACCTTC	CVTSPGNDGYTF